These 23 T cell receptor beta chains were sequenced from one sample in a study of neoadjuvant anti-PD-1 for oral cavity cancer. The method was immunoSEQ multiplex PCR; TCRdb's version includes in-frame clones alone and lacks a portion of them. This table holds 30,000 to 40,000 clones, approximately 90% found once. Specimen: PBMCs, collected before nivolumab (anti-PD-1) treatment. These receptors were collected from a person aged 35-80 years with oral cavity squamous cell carcinoma.

V and J are TRBV6-5 and TRBJ2-7, with D possibly being TRBD2 (8 bases). This CDR3 comprises 14 residues. Trimming left V 6 bases short and J 7 bases short, with 19 bases between. The germline V gene has CDR1 MNHEY and CDR2 SVGAGI. For the CDR3, the DNA is TGTGCCAGCAGCCGACAGGGTCCGGGAGGGGAGCAGTACTTC. It translates to CASSRQGPGGEQYF.

This chain joins TRBV5-6 and TRBJ1-4, with 9 bases fitting TRBD1. The CDR3 sequence is 17 residues long. CDR1 is SGHDT, CDR2 YYEEEE, per germline. V was pared by 2 bases and J by 0 bases, with 5 bases of the junction left unmatched. The CDR3 reads CASSLRTGATTNEKLFF. The CDR3 nucleotides are TGTGCCAGCAGCTTACGGACAGGGGCTACAACTAATGAAAAACTGTTTTTT.

The rearrangement uses TRBV15 and TRBJ1-1; 8 bases map to TRBD1. Germline loops: CDR1 LNHNV, CDR2 YYDKDF (reference sequence). This CDR3 comprises 16 residues. J lost 5 bases, V lost 3 bases, and 11 bases had no gene match. DNA of the CDR3: TGTGCCACCAGCAGGGACCGTGGACAGGGTAAAACTGAAGCTTTCTTT. Translated, it gives CATSRDRGQGKTEAFF.

The chain uses TRBV5-8 and TRBJ2-7, with D possibly being TRBD1 (8 bases). Germline assignment: CDR1 SGHTS and CDR2 YDEGEE. Trimming removed 0 bases at V and 5 bases at J, with 18 bases between. This CDR3 comprises 16 residues. Here the CDR3 DNA reads TGTGCCAGCAGCTTGGGGAGGACAGGGAGGGTTGACGAGCAGTACTTC. It yields the protein CASSLGRTGRVDEQYF.

The chain links TRBV28 to TRBJ1-5, with D uncertain. With 2 bases removed from V and 0 bases from J, the gap between germline ends came to 5 bases. Germline CDR1 is MDHEN and CDR2 is SYDVKM. The CDR3 loop spans 14 amino acids. The chain's CDR3 is CASSLGVSNQPQHF. CDR3 bases: TGTGCCAGCAGTTTAGGAGTTAGCAATCAGCCCCAGCATTTT.

The V call is TRBV4-2, the J call TRBJ2-7; D may be TRBD1 (5 bases). The CDR3 is 17 residues long. Germline values: CDR1 LGHNA, CDR2 YNFKEQ. Deletions cut 1 base from V and 4 bases from J, with 20 bases between. For the CDR3, the DNA is TGTGCCAGCAGCCAAGCCCCCAGGGTTAGTGGTTCATACGAGCAGTACTTC. It codes for CASSQAPRVSGSYEQYF.

The gene calls are TRBV6-5 and TRBJ1-2; TRBD1 is a possible D gene (6 bases). The length of the CDR3 is 14 residues. CDR1 and CDR2 (germline): MNHEY, SVGAGI. V gave up 3 bases and J gave up 2 bases, with 10 bases separating them. CDR3 nucleotide sequence: TGTGCCAGCAGTTATGGCAGGGGAAACTATGGCTACACCTTC. Protein: CASSYGRGNYGYTF.

This chain connects TRBV5-1 to TRBJ1-1; D call uncertain. The CDR3 consists of 14 residues. Germline V gene data show CDR1 as SGHRS and CDR2 as YFSETQ. V lost 0 bases and J 4 bases, leaving 10 bases between the germline ends. The CDR3 here is CASSLEDGFTEAFF. The DNA of the CDR3 is TGCGCCAGCAGCTTGGAGGACGGCTTCACTGAAGCTTTCTTT.

This chain links TRBV13 with TRBJ1-2, with unresolved D. The V and J ends lost 2 bases and 2 bases respectively, with 12 bases between them. The CDR3 loop spans 15 amino acids. In germline, CDR1 is PRHDT, CDR2 FYEKMQ (reference sequence). The chain's CDR3 is CASSLLVTPNYGYTF. DNA of the CDR3: TGTGCCAGCAGCTTATTAGTGACTCCGAACTATGGCTACACCTTC.

This clone was seen more than once but under ten times. This chain uses TRBV4-1 with TRBJ1-1; weak D call: TRBD1 (6 bases). The CDR3 is 15 amino acids. The germline V and J ends were trimmed by 1 base and 5 bases, with 14 bases remaining between them. CDR1 is MGHRA, CDR2 YSYEKL, per germline. The CDR3 region is CASSQGGGRRTEAFF. The CDR3 bases are TGCGCCAGCAGCCAAGGGGGGGGGCGTAGGACTGAAGCTTTCTTT.

This clone appeared once. V gene TRBV7-8 combines with J gene TRBJ1-5; maybe TRBD1 (6 bases). Trimming removed 2 bases from V and 3 bases from J, with 11 bases in between. Germline V gene data show CDR1 as SGHVS and CDR2 as FQNEAQ. This CDR3 is 15 amino acids long. CDR3 loop: CASSLISGDNQPQHF. CDR3 DNA sequence: TGTGCCAGCAGCTTAATCTCAGGGGACAATCAGCCCCAGCATTTT.

The chain recombines TRBV14 with TRBJ1-1, with D possibly matching TRBD1 (5 bases). V was cut by 0 bases and J by 6 bases, with 14 bases left in between. Germline V CDR1 and CDR2: SGHDN, FVKESK. CDR3 length: 15 residues. The CDR3: CASSQDKGDWAEAFF. Here the CDR3 DNA reads TGTGCCAGCAGCCAAGATAAAGGGGATTGGGCTGAAGCTTTCTTT.

CDR3 sequence: CASSIGDRVRAGELFF. The DNA of the CDR3 is TGTGCCAGTAGTATAGGCGACAGGGTAAGGGCCGGGGAGCTGTTTTTT. V is TRBV19 and J is TRBJ2-2; TRBD1 agrees at 7 bases. This CDR3 region has 16 residues. With 1 base clipped from V and 6 bases from J, the junction kept 8 bases outside the gene matches. Germline CDR1 and CDR2: LNHDA and SQIVND (reference sequence). Filled out from reference TRBV19 and TRBJ2-2, the complete variable domain reads DGGITQSPKYLFRKEGQNVTLSCEQNLNHDAMYWYRQDPGQGLRLIYYSQIVNDFQKGDIAEGYSVSREKKESFPLTVTSAQKNPTAFYLCASSIGDRVRAGELFFGEGSRLTVL.

This chain connects TRBV19 to TRBJ1-5, with 8 nucleotides matching TRBD1. The germline V gene encodes CDR1 LNHDA and CDR2 SQIVND (reference sequence). After removal of 5 bases from V and 2 bases from J, the junction contained 5 bases not matched to a gene. CDR3 length: 15 residues. Here the CDR3 DNA reads TGTGCCAGTAGTGCGGGGACAGGTCGCAATCAGCCCCAGCATTTT. Protein: CASSAGTGRNQPQHF.

This chain uses TRBV19 with TRBJ2-7, with 10 bases fitting TRBD1. This CDR3 comprises 15 residues. The trim removed 5 bases at V and 4 bases at J, leaving 8 bases unmatched. Germline V gene sequence: CDR1 LNHDA, CDR2 SQIVND (reference sequence). CDR3 residues: CASSVGQGVLYEQYF. The CDR3 DNA reads as TGTGCCAGTAGTGTCGGACAGGGGGTCCTATACGAGCAGTACTTC.

This clone was recorded once. This chain joins TRBV9 and TRBJ2-7; TRBD1 matches 7 bases. The CDR3 consists of 16 residues. V gave up 0 bases and J gave up 3 bases; unmatched junction bases: 9. Looked up from germline, CDR1 is SGDLS and CDR2 is YYNGEE. DNA of the CDR3: TGTGCCAGCAGCGTAGCGGAGACAGGGATGAGCTACGAGCAGTACTTC. Encoded protein: CASSVAETGMSYEQYF.

V is TRBV4-2 and J is TRBJ2-3; the D gene is possibly TRBD2 (7 bases). Trimming removed 0 bases at V and 4 bases at J, with 20 bases between. The germline V gene has CDR1 LGHNA and CDR2 YNFKEQ. The CDR3 covers 18 residues. The DNA for the CDR3 is TGTGCCAGCAGCCAAGATGGGGTTCGAGGGGGGGCTTCAGATACGCAGTATTTT. Residues: CASSQDGVRGGASDTQYF.

The rearrangement links TRBV2 to TRBJ2-6; D remains unclear. This CDR3 is built from 15 residues. Per germline, CDR1 SNHLY and CDR2 FYNNEI. V lost 7 bases and J 0 bases, leaving 10 bases between the germline ends. The CDR3 coding sequence is TGTGCCAGCACTCCAGGATTCTCTGGGGCCAACGTCCTGACTTTC. Residues: CASTPGFSGANVLTF.

There are a few counts of this clone. This rearrangement joins TRBV6-5 to TRBJ1-6; D call uncertain. This CDR3 region has 16 residues. Trimming stripped 1 base from V and 5 bases from J, with 12 bases between. CDR1 MNHEY and CDR2 SVGAGI come from the germline V gene. CDR3 sequence: CASSYFGEIHNSPLHF. The CDR3 coding sequence is TGTGCCAGCAGTTACTTTGGGGAAATCCATAATTCACCCCTCCACTTT.

The genes are TRBV10-3 and TRBJ2-7; 9 positions match TRBD1. The CDR3 has 15 amino acids. Germline assignment: CDR1 ENHRY and CDR2 SYGVKD. V gave up 9 bases and J gave up 7 bases; unmatched junction bases: 16. The CDR3 loop is CAITPGTGSPEEQYF. The CDR3 coding sequence is TGTGCCATTACACCCGGGACAGGGTCTCCTGAGGAGCAGTACTTC.

The chain recombines TRBV5-5 with TRBJ1-5; D is unresolved. The germline CDR1 and CDR2 sequences are SGHKS and YYEKEE (reference sequence). V was cut by 1 base and J by 4 bases, with 6 bases left in between. This CDR3 region has 13 residues. CDR3 nucleotide sequence: TGTGCCAGCAGCTTGAGGAGTAATCAGCCCCAGCATTTT. Amino acids: CASSLRSNQPQHF.

The chain combines TRBV7-9 with TRBJ2-4, with D perhaps TRBD1 or TRBD2 (6 bases each). The CDR3 has 13 residues. Trimming pared 3 bases from V and 7 bases from J, leaving 10 bases between. Germline loops: CDR1 SEHNR, CDR2 FQNEAQ (reference sequence). The CDR3 region is CASSLTGGNIQYF. CDR3 DNA: TGTGCCAGCAGCTTGACAGGAGGGAACATTCAGTACTTC. The whole variable domain, remainder taken from reference TRBV7-9 and TRBJ2-4, is DTGVSQNPRHKITKRGQNVTFRCDPISEHNRLYWYRQTLGQGPEFLTYFQNEAQLEKSRLLSDRFSAERPKGSFSTLEIQRTEQGDSAMYLCASSLTGGNIQYFGAGTRLSVL.

By share, this clone counts as medium-sized. The CDR3 DNA is TGTGCCAGCAGTCCCGCGGGGCAGCAGAACACTGAAGCTTTCTTT. It translates to CASSPAGQQNTEAFF. The V gene is TRBV6-5, the J gene TRBJ1-1; D is perhaps TRBD1 (5 bases). Between the trimmed V and J ends, which lost 5 bases and 1 base, there was a span of 14 bases. This CDR3 comprises 15 residues. Per the germline V gene, CDR1 is MNHEY and CDR2 is SVGAGI.